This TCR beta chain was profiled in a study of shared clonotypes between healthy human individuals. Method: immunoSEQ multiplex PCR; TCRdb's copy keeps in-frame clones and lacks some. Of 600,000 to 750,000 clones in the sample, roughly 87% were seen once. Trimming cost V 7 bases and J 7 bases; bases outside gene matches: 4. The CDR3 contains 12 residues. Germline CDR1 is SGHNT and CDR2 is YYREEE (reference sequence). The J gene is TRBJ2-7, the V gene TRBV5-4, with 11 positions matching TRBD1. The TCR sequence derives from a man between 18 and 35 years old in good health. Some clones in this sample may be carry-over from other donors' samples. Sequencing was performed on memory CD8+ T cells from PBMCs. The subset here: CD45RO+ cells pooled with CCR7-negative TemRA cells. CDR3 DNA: TGTGCCAGCGGACAGGGGGCGCTTGAGCAGTACTTC. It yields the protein CASGQGALEQYF.